This T cell receptor beta chain was retrieved from a study of T-cell reconstitution after alpha-beta-depleted transplantation in children. The library targeted TCRbeta and was prepared with unique molecular identifiers. In TCRdb, the PCR reads were re-called with MiXCR into one record per CDR3 protein. Among almost 600,000 distinct CDR3 sequences listed, roughly 30% were seen once. This CDR3 contains 14 residues. Trimming cost V 4 bases and J 4 bases; bases outside gene matches: 4. The germline CDR1 and CDR2 sequences are ENHRY and SYGVKD. This chain links TRBV10-3 with TRBJ2-3, with 8 bases aligning to TRBD1. The sample was PBMCs, taken before TCRalphabeta/CD19-depleted stem cell transplant. The clonotype was recovered from a boy under three years old with Wiskott-Aldrich syndrome, due to receive a stem cell transplant. CDR3 DNA sequence: TGTGCCATCAGTGCCCCGGACAGGGCAGATACGCAGTATTTT. Protein product: CAISAPDRADTQYF.